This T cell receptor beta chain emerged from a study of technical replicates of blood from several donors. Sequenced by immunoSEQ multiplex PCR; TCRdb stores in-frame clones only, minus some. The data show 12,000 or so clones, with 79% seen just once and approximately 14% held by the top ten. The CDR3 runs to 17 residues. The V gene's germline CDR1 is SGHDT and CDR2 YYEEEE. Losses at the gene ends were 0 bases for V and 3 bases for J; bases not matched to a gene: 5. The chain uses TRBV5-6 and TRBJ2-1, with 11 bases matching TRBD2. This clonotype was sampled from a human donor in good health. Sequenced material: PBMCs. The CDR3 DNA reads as TGTGCCAGCAGCTTGGGGACTAGCGGGCGATACTACAATGAGCAGTTCTTC. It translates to CASSLGTSGRYYNEQFF.